This T cell receptor beta chain comes out of a study of control samples from healthy donors and cancer patients. Some clones are missing from TCRdb's copy, which holds only in-frame ones; the method was immunoSEQ multiplex PCR. Of 78,000 or so clones listed, about 80% are singletons. Between the trimmed V and J ends, which lost 7 bases and 7 bases, there was a span of 11 bases. The CDR3 is 11 amino acids. Per the germline V gene, CDR1 is DFQATT and CDR2 is SNEGSKA (reference sequence). Sequenced input: blood. This sequence was found in a man aged 45-60 years in good health. The chain has TRBV20-1 and TRBJ2-1; D is unresolved. CDR3 DNA sequence: TGCAGTGGGGGTGGGGAAAATGAGCAGTTCTTC. Residues: CSGGGENEQFF.